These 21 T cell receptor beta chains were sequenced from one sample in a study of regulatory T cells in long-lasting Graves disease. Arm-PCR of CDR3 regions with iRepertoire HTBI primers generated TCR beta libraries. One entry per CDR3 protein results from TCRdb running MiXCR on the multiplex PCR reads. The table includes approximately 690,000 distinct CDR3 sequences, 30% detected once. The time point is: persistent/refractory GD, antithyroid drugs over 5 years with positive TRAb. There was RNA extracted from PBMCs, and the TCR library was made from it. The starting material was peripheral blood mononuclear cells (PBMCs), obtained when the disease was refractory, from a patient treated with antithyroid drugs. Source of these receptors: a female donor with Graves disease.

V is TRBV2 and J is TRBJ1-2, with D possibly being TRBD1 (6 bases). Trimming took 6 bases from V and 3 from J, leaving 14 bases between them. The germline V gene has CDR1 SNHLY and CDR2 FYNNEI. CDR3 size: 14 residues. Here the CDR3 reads CASRGYGTYYGYTF. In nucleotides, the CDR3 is TGTGCCAGCAGAGGCTACGGGACATACTATGGCTACACCTTC.

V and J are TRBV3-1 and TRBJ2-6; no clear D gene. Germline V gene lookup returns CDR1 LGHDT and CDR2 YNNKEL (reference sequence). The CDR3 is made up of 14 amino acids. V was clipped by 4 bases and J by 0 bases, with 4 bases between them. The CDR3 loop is CASSPFSGANVLTF. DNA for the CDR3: TGTGCCAGCAGCCCCTTCTCTGGGGCCAACGTCCTGACTTTC.

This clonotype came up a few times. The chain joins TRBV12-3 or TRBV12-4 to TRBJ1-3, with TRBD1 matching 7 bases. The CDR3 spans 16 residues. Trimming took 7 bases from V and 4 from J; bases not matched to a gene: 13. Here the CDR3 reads CASTSSWGRGGNTIYF. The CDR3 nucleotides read TGTGCCAGCACGTCATCCTGGGGCAGGGGGGGAAACACCATATATTTT.

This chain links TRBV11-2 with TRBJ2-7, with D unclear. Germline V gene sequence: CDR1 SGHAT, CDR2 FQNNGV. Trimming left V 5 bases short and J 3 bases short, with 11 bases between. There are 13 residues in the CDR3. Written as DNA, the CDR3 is TGTGCCAGCAGCACAACTGCAAACTACGAGCAGTACTTC. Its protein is CASSTTANYEQYF. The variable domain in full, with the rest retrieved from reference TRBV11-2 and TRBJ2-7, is EAGVAQSPRYKIIEKRQSVAFWCNPISGHATLYWYQQILGQGPKLLIQFQNNGVVDDSQLPKDRFSAERLKGVDSTLKIQPAKLEDSAVYLCASSTTANYEQYFGPGTRLTVT.

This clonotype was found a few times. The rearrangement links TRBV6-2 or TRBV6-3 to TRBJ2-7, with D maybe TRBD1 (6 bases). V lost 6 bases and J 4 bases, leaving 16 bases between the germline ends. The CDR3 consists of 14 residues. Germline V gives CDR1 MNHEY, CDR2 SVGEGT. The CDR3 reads CASRRTDRGYEQYF. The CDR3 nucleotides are TGTGCCAGCAGGCGGACGGACAGAGGATACGAGCAGTACTTC.

The CDR3 DNA follows: TGCAGTGCCACCCCGGGGGAGCTAAATCAGCCCCAGCATTTT. Translated, it gives CSATPGELNQPQHF. The J gene is TRBJ1-5, the V gene TRBV20-1; possibly TRBD1 for D (5 bases). Germline V gives CDR1 DFQATT, CDR2 SNEGSKA (reference sequence). V shed 6 bases and J shed 4 bases, with 16 bases lying between them. The CDR3 loop spans 14 amino acids.

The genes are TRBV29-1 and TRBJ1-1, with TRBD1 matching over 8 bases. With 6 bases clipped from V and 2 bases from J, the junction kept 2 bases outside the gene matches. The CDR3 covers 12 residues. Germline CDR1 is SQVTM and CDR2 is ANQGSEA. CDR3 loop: CSVTGANTEAFF. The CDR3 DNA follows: TGCAGCGTGACAGGGGCCAACACTGAAGCTTTCTTT.

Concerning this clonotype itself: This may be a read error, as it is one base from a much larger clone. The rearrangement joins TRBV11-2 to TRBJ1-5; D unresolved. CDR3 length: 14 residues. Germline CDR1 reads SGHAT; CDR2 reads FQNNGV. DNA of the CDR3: TGTGCCAGCAGCTTGAGGGATAGCGATCAGCCCCAGCATTTT. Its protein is CASSLRDSDQPQHF.

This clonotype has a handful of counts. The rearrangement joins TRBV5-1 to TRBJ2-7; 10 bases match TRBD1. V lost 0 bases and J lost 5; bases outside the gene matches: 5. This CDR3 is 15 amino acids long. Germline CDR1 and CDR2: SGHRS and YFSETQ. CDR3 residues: CASSLGQGAGDEQYF. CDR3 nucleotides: TGCGCCAGCAGCTTGGGACAGGGGGCCGGCGACGAGCAGTACTTC.

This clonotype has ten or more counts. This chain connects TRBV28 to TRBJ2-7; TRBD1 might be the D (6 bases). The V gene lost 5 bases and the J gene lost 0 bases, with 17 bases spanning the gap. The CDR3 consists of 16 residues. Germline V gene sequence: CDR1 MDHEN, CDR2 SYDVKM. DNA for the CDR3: TGTGCCAGCAGTAGAGACAGGTCTTGGGGCTCCTACGAGCAGTACTTC. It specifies CASSRDRSWGSYEQYF.

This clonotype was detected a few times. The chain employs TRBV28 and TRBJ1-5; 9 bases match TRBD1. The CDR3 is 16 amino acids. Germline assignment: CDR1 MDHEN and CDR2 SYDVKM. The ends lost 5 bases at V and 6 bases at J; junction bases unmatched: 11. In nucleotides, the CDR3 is TGTGCCAGCAGTACCCCGGGACAGGGTCCCTCTCAGCCCCAGCATTTT. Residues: CASSTPGQGPSQPQHF.

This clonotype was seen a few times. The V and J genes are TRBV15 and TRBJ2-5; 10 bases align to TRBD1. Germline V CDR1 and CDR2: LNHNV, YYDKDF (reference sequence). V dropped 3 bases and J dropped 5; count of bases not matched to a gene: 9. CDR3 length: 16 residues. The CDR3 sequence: CATSSFRTGGGETQYF. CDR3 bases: TGTGCCACCAGCAGTTTCCGGACAGGGGGAGGGGAGACCCAGTACTTC.

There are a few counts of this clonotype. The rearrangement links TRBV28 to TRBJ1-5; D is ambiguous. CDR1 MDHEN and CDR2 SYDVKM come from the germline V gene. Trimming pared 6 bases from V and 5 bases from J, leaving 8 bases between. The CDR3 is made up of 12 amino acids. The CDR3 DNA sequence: TGTGCCAGCAGCCCCTCCTATCAGCCCCAGCATTTT. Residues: CASSPSYQPQHF.

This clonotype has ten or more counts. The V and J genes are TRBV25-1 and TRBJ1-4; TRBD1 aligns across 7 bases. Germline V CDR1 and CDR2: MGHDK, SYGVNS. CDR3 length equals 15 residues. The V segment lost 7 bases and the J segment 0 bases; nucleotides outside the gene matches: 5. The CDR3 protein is CASIETGPTNEKLFF. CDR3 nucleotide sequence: TGTGCCAGCATTGAGACAGGGCCAACTAATGAAAAACTGTTTTTT.

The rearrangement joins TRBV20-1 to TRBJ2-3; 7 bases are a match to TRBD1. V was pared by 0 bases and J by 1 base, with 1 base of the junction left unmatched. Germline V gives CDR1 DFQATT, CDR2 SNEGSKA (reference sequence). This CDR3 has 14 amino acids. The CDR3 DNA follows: TGCAGTGCTAGAGAAACAGGGGGCACAGATACGCAGTATTTT. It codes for CSARETGGTDTQYF.

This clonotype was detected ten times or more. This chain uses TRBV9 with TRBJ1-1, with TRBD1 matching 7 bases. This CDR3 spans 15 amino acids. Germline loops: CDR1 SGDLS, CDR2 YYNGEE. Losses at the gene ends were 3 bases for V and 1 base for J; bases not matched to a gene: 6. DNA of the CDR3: TGTGCCAGCAGCGGACAGGGTTTGAGGAACACTGAAGCTTTCTTT. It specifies CASSGQGLRNTEAFF.

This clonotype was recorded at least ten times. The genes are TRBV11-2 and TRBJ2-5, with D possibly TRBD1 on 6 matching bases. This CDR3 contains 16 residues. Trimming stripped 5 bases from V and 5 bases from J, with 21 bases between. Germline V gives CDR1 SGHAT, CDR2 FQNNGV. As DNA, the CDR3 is TGTGCCAGCAGCACCCATTTTACAGGGTTAGACGAGACCCAGTACTTC. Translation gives CASSTHFTGLDETQYF. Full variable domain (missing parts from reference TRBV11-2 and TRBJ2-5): EAGVAQSPRYKIIEKRQSVAFWCNPISGHATLYWYQQILGQGPKLLIQFQNNGVVDDSQLPKDRFSAERLKGVDSTLKIQPAKLEDSAVYLCASSTHFTGLDETQYFGPGTRLLVL.

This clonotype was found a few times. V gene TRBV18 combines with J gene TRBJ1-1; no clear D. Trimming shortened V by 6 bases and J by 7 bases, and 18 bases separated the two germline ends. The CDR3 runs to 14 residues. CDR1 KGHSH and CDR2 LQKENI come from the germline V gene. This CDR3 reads CASSRVGGEGEAFF. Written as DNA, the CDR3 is TGTGCCAGCTCCCGTGTGGGCGGTGAGGGTGAAGCTTTCTTT.

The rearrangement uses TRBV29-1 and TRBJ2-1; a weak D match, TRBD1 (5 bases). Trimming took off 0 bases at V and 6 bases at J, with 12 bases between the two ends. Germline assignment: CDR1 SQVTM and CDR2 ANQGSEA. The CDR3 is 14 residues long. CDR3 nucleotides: TGCAGCGTTGAAGACCCGACAGATTTCAATGAGCAGTTCTTC. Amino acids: CSVEDPTDFNEQFF.

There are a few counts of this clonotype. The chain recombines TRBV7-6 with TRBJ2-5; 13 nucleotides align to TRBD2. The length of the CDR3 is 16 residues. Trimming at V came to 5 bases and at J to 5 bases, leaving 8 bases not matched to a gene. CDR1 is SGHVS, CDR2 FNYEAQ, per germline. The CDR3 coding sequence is TGTGCCAGCAGCCAAGGGACTAGCGGGAATCATGAGACCCAGTACTTC. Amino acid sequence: CASSQGTSGNHETQYF.

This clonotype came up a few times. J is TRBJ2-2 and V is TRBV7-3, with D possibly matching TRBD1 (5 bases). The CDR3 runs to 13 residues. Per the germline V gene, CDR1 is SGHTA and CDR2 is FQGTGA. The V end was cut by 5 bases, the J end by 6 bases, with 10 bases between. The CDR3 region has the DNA TGTGCCAGCAGCGATCAGGGTGCCGGGGAGCTGTTTTTT. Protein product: CASSDQGAGELFF.